The T cell receptor (beta chain) under discussion was sequenced for a study of identical twins (dated by TCRdb to about 2016). As for the study more broadly: TCR alpha and beta repertoires from monozygotic twins, unrelated adults of various ages and cord blood were deep-sequenced to test whether fetal clonotypes persist. To rule out contamination, the twin experiments were replicated at different times with different library preparation protocols. What the work shows at the level of the full study, not this receptor alone: In monozygotic twins, out-of-frame TCR alpha sharing was systematically underestimated by recombination models, although the models agreed with sharing between unrelated individuals. Abundant cord blood beta clonotypes carried fewer insertions; young adult naive repertoires showed a weaker similar trend, while memory repertoires showed none. Compared with coincidental sharing between unrelated individuals, out-of-frame TCR alpha sequences shared between twins showed an excess of sequences with low generation probability. Invariant T cells such as MAIT and iNKT could partly confound zero-insertion analyses, though diverse VJ usage argued against this for most clonotypes. The excess sharing between twins in beta out-of-frame sequences was weaker because fewer shared sequences reduced the signal-to-noise ratio. Because the same donors could not be followed over many years, conclusions were based on cross-sectional statistical analysis.

This clonotype showed up just a few times. Its specific antigen is unknown. No per-base quality is available; no much larger clone lies one base away. Relative to germline, V is missing 2 bases and J is missing 0 bases, with 2 bases of the junction outside any gene match. CDR1 and CDR2, looked up from the germline V gene (reference sequence), are DFQATT and SNEGSKA. From cysteine to phenylalanine, the CDR3 is 15 amino acids long. The only DNA kept is the CDR3, 45 bases in frame from the first base. Every donor was a healthy Caucasian. Three pairs of female monozygotic twins, all aged about 18 to 29 years, made up the twin cohort. Positive isolation kits from Invitrogen were used to isolate the CD4+ and CD8+ T cell populations. The library was generated by 5' RACE. Sequencing took place on an Illumina HiSeq 2000. Template switching added a universal primer binding site, and the final cDNA carried a unique molecular identifier that allowed TCR cDNA molecules to be counted accurately. Specific primers in the conserved constant-segment region were used to synthesize first-strand cDNA for TCR alpha and beta chains. To control for contamination, every cDNA library carried two barcodes: a SMART-Mk sample barcode plus Illumina barcodes. TruSeq adapter sequences, together with Illumina sample barcodes, were added in two successive PCR steps. Sequencing of the TCR alpha and beta cDNA libraries was done on the Illumina HiSeq platform using custom primers. The original methods were these. MiGEC was used to process raw reads and extract unique molecular identifiers, and MiXCR was used to find CDR3 positions. For each individual, recombination models were inferred using an EM algorithm with the repgenHMM and IGoR tools. Shared clonotype analysis was performed with the tcR package in R, normalizing sharing by the product of cloneset sizes. To study raw recombination free of thymic and clonal selection effects, out-of-frame nonproductive sequences were analyzed. Using fastp trimming at Q25 and MiXCR clonotype assembly, TCRdb reanalyzed the public sequencing data and kept in-frame beta chains. Identical CDR3 proteins give one entry, which carries the most common genes and DNA. These V and J calls rely on TCRdb rather than the paper's analysis. The table for this sample lists over 500,000 distinct CDR3 sequences; roughly a fifth of them were counted only once. Around 0.91% of the sample belongs to the ten largest clones.

The same data also went into a second study, on T cells expressing NK-cell markers. From the second report: TCR beta-chain repertoires were profiled in sorted CD3+CD56+NKG2C+, CD3+CD56+NKG2C- and CD3+CD56-NKG2C+ T-cell subsets from several donors. Seven of the eight sequenced donors were HCMV-seropositive and one was HCMV-seronegative. To restrict sorting to alphabetaTCR-expressing T cells, an anti-gammadeltaTCR antibody was added in several experiments. For five or six donors, the dominant CD3+CD56+NKG2C+ clonotypes were among the top 10 CD8+ clonotypes and accounted for about 1.0-7.5% of CD8+ T cells. Those dominant clonotypes were again the most abundant among CD3+CD56-NKG2C+ cells in a few donors, at roughly 25-60.1%. It remained unclear whether the expanded NKG2C-expressing T cell clones were specific for HCMV antigens. Randomly selected healthy volunteers, three men and five women, were used as the eight sequenced donors. HCMV-specific IgG was detected in serum with a commercial ELISA kit to determine HCMV serostatus. MIGEC was used to demultiplex reads and group the reads by UMI, and MiTCR was used to assemble and quantify clonotypes. To exclude erroneous sequences, only TCR cDNA sequences supported by at least two reads were retained. The tcR package was used for downstream repertoire analysis, with clonotypes matched between fractions based on CDR3 nucleotide sequence plus V segment. Antigen specificity was annotated against VDJdb with VDJmatch, allowing one amino acid substitution in CDR3.

This sequence was found in a woman between 18 and 29 years old in good health. Sequencing input: CD4+ T cells sorted from blood. The sequence links TRBV20-1 to TRBJ1-4, with TRBD1 matching 8 junction bases. The CDR3 is CSARRQGTTNEKLFF. The sequenced DNA is TGCAGTGCTAGACGACAGGGGACAACTAATGAAAAACTGTTTTTT.